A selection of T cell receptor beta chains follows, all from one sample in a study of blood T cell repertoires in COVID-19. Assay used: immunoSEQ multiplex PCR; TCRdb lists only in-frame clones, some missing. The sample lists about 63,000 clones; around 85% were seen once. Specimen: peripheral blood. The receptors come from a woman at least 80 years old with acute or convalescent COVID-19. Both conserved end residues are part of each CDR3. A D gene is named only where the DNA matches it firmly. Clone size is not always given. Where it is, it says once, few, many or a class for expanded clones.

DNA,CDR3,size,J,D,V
TGTGCCAGCAGCGGGGGGTGGGGAGACACTGAAGCTTTCTTT,CASSGGWGDTEAFF,-,TRBJ1-1,-,TRBV5-4
TGTGCCAGTAGTCGACGGACAGACGGACCCTACGAGCAGTACTTC,CASSRRTDGPYEQYF,-,TRBJ2-7,-,TRBV19
TGTGCCAGCAGCCAACTCCCGGGACTAGCGTTCCAAGAGACCCAGTACTTC,CASSQLPGLAFQETQYF,-,TRBJ2-5,TRBD2,TRBV7-3
TGTGCCAGCAGCTACGCAGAGACAGGGTGGGGCTCCTACGAGCAGTACTTC,CASSYAETGWGSYEQYF,-,TRBJ2-7,TRBD1,TRBV5-5
TGCGCCAGCAGCCCCGGACTAGCGTACGGCACAGATACGCAGTATTTT,CASSPGLAYGTDTQYF,-,TRBJ2-3,TRBD2,TRBV4-1
TGTGCCAGCAGTCGTACCGGGACTAGCGGGTGGAGCACAGATACGCAGTATTTT,CASSRTGTSGWSTDTQYF,-,TRBJ2-3,TRBD2,TRBV6-6
TGTGCCAGCAGCTTGGGGGGGGTCGGGGAGCTGTTTTTT,CASSLGGVGELFF,-,TRBJ2-2,-,TRBV5-4
TGTGCCACCAGTGATTCGGGATTTATAACCGGGGAGCTGTTTTTT,CATSDSGFITGELFF,-,TRBJ2-2,-,TRBV24-1
TGTGCCAGCAGTTACTCGAGACAGAGAATGATCCCCTACTACGAGCAGTACTTC,CASSYSRQRMIPYYEQYF,few,TRBJ2-7,-,TRBV6-2/TRBV6-3
TGCGCCAGCAGCCAGGGAGCAGTGGGAGGACTCTCCTACGAGCAGTACTTC,CASSQGAVGGLSYEQYF,once,TRBJ2-7,-,TRBV4-3
TGTGCCAGCAGCCGACTTCCCGGGGAGCTGTTTTTT,CASSRLPGELFF,few,TRBJ2-2,-,TRBV27
TGTGCCAGCAGTGAGACGACAGGGTCCGGGGAGACCCAGTACTTC,CASSETTGSGETQYF,-,TRBJ2-5,TRBD1,TRBV6-2/TRBV6-3
TGTGCCAGCAGCCAAGATCCAGTGACTTCTGAAGCTTTCTTT,CASSQDPVTSEAFF,-,TRBJ1-1,-,TRBV3-1/TRBV3-2
TGCAGCGTTGGACAGATGAACACTGAAGCTTTCTTT,CSVGQMNTEAFF,-,TRBJ1-1,-,TRBV29-1
TGTGCCAGCAGCTTAGGTTTTACAGTTGGGAGCTCACCCCTCCACTTT,CASSLGFTVGSSPLHF,-,TRBJ1-6,-,TRBV11-2
TGTGCCAGCAGGACAGGGAGAAGTAGCACTGAAGCTTTCTTT,CASRTGRSSTEAFF,-,TRBJ1-1,TRBD1,TRBV6-5
TGTGCCAGCCTAACCGGGTCCTTCCTTTATCATCAGCCCCAGCATTTT,CASLTGSFLYHQPQHF,-,TRBJ1-5,-,TRBV27